The source of this T cell receptor beta chain is a study of cytomegalovirus exposure and HLA in healthy donors (dated by TCRdb to about 2017). A note on the overall study: In an earlier analysis of roughly 500 of the donors, 276 Gb of sequence data and 117 million unique TCR beta sequences from roughly 190 million T cells were reported. All discovery cohort repertoires had been generated using a single sequencing platform. Donor age, sex, ethnicity and CMV serostatus were collected together with the repertoire data. Among about 390 genotyped donors of the cohort, an average of about 240,000 unique TCR beta nucleotide sequences were sequenced per donor, about a sixth of them non-productive. The study profiled the T cell repertoires of some 610 subjects by immunosequencing and related them to cytomegalovirus serostatus. A later analysis re-examined previously published TCR beta repertoires from about 670 donors and added high-resolution HLA genotyping to investigate patterns of TCR occurrence. Roughly 5 DR-DQ haplotypes were handled as single units for association and clustering because linkage in the cohort was strong. In an earlier analysis of over 550 of the donors, high-throughput TCR beta sequencing was used to judge whether each TCR beta V gene segment behaved as functional or pseudogenic. Class I and class II HLA loci were covered by the typing at four-digit resolution. Among the roughly 400 genotyped donors, around 79% belonged to the genetic ancestry cluster associated with self-reported Caucasian donors. A later genetic analysis used genome-wide SNP genotypes for about 65% of the 666 donors, treating that subset as a discovery cohort. An early release that covered about 600 HLA-typed donors contained around 300 gigabases of sequencing data and 80 million or so unique TCR sequences. The number of typed donors differed by locus: about 629-630 for A, B, C, DRB1 and DQB1; roughly 510 for DQA1; fewer than 610 for DPA1; and about 450 for DPB1. Besides the first cohort of 666 subjects, a separate validation cohort made up of roughly 120 different subjects was used. Rather than drawing on any new phenotypic data, the later analysis identified candidate immune exposures from TCR beta sequences and the way those sequences occurred across donors. The study was designed to test whether signatures of past pathogen exposure could be identified by cataloging public T cell receptors. High-throughput TCR immunosequencing, statistical association of individual TCRs with disease status, and machine learning were combined to predict cytomegalovirus infection status.

For this clone: Its antigen remains undetermined. Base qualities are missing; no much larger clone stands one base away.

The receptor library was made with the immunoSEQ multiplex PCR assay. For the multiplex PCR, a mixture combining 60 forward primers for TCR Vbeta segments and 13 reverse primers for TCR Jbeta segments was used. Amplification of the CDR3 region of rearranged TCR beta genes was performed with a multiplex PCR assay on genomic DNA. The amplified TCR beta libraries were sequenced on the Illumina HiSeq System as 87-base-pair reads. The authors' pipeline ran thus. In a later analysis, tens of millions of unique TCR beta chains were counted across the approximately 640 repertoires, and about 10 million of these chains were shared by at least two donors. Raw reads were error-corrected and collapsed into unique sequences by a nearest-neighbor algorithm in which closely related sequences were merged to remove PCR and sequencing errors. CDR3 sequences were aligned to IMGT reference sequences to assign V, D and J gene segments. For a sequence to be retained, at least a six-nucleotide match to both a V gene segment and a J gene segment was required. A rearrangement was called productive if the CDR3 had no stop codons and remained in frame with V and J, and every other rearrangement was called non-productive. Following IMGT convention, CDR3 was defined as the stretch from the second conserved V-encoded cysteine up to the conserved J-encoded phenylalanine. The earlier analysis of 450 to 750 of the donors excluded any sequence lacking an unambiguous match to a single V gene segment. An earlier analysis of 587 of the donors called V segments functional above 56.7% productive rearrangements and segregating when the between-donor standard deviation exceeded 5%. A statistical classification framework was developed to diagnose cytomegalovirus status using the catalog of TCR beta chain sequences. A later analysis assigned V and J genes by comparing TCR nucleotide sequences with IMGT/GENE-DB human TR gene sequences. The TCRdist pipeline was used in a later analysis to assign CDR3 sequences and most-parsimonious VDJ recombination scenarios. In a later analysis, every TCR beta chain was defined by the combination of its CDR3 amino acid sequence and its V-gene family, and reads without a unique V-gene family were dropped. A later analysis removed 600 or so highly shared, low-generation-probability nucleotide sequences to deal with suspected cross-contamination and a sequencing artifact. In a later analysis, a clonal expansion index was calculated for each public chain from normalized within-repertoire ranks of inferred template counts. In a later analysis, generation probabilities were computed using a VDJ recombination model fitted to out-of-frame rearrangements, and the results were checked against IGoR. In a later analysis, hypergeometric tests were used to score TCR-TCR, TCR-HLA and TCR-CMV co-occurrence, with a repertoire-size bias correction applied to TCR pairs. To estimate false discovery rates, a later analysis permuted the HLA or CMV assignments 20 times. In a later analysis, co-occurring TCRs were grouped with DBSCAN, and TCRdist sequence similarity was added when clustering was performed within HLA-allele-positive subsets. Co-occurrence clustering excluded repertoires with fewer than 30,000 or more than 120,000 public chains, plus five with anomalous nucleotide sharing. In TCRdb, the immuneACCESS table is reduced to in-frame sequences with V and J assigned. These tables do not hold every clone; where another copy was compared, an unresolved V gene accounts for under half, and the others remain unexplained. For V, J and clone size, that table is used; D and trimming come from the DNA. The sample table shows approximately 100,000 clones, and roughly 63% are seen once. 5% to 7% of the sample belongs to the ten largest clones.

The research as a whole found: In a later analysis, more than 15,000 TCR beta sequences were associated with specific HLA alleles at a false discovery rate of 0.05. A further reported finding was that TCR beta sequences accurately predicted the HLA-A and HLA-B alleles for most subjects in the first cohort. Because HLA typing was unavailable for some donors at each locus, only the typed subset was used in association tests. In this cohort, only TCR beta chains were sequenced, and detectable features were limited by the absence of alpha or paired-chain data. The classifier was reported to diagnose cytomegalovirus status with high specificity and sensitivity in both the original cohort and the validation cohort. In a later analysis, several top co-occurrence clusters were reported to appear linked to parvovirus B19, influenza, CMV and Epstein-Barr virus. Three of the identified cytomegalovirus-associated TCR beta chains were confirmed in vitro to be specific for cytomegalovirus antigens. Assigning TCR associations to individual alleles was difficult when HLA alleles, especially DR and DQ, strongly co-occurred. Correlated functional status among segregating V segments might reflect linkage disequilibrium, but an unknown experimental factor could not be ruled out. According to the authors, the approach could potentially be generalized to other disease states and immunological phenotypes. In a later genetic analysis, fewer N-insertions in productive TCRs were reported among donors in an Asian-associated ancestry cluster than the roughly 640-donor mean. Roughly 17 rarely observed V segments, including chromosome 9 orphons, were excluded from the earlier analysis of a few hundred of the donors because counts were too low. An association between a missense DCLRE1C variant and V-gene and J-gene trimming of TCR beta chains was found in a later genetic analysis and replicated in an independent cohort. CMV serostatus was the only immune exposure information available for the cohort. According to a later analysis, TCR association rates differed among HLA loci, with DRB1 alleles showing the most associated TCRs and HLA-C alleles showing the fewest. A later analysis found that most CMV-associated TCR beta chains appeared HLA-restricted, with HLA associations seemingly driven largely by CMV exposure. A group of highly shared sequence variants was considered likely to be a technical artifact of the sequencing pipeline. A later analysis found that HLA-associated TCR beta chains were more clonally expanded and had lower generation probabilities than equally common non-associated chains. In an earlier analysis of more than 500 of the donors, most TCR beta V segments appeared in productive rearrangements about 90% or about 30% of the time, broadly matching IMGT annotations. In the study, some 180 TCR beta chains were listed as associated with cytomegalovirus. Roughly uniform sequencing depth across donors was assumed in presence/absence analyses, although this assumption may not hold. While some public TCRs were present in many individuals, most TCR sequences turned up only very rarely across donors. The 87-base-pair reads could not distinguish some IMGT-functional V segments, including TRBV6-2 and TRBV6-3, so those segments were excluded.

The cohort consisted of approximately 690 healthy bone marrow donors. At the time of sampling, all cohort members were nominally healthy, though unrecorded immune exposures were likely present. The donor was CMV seropositive and was included in the group of 250 to 350 seropositive cohort members. A peripheral blood sample was provided by each donor, and peripheral blood mononuclear cells were used for TCR beta sequencing. The Qiagen DNeasy Blood Extraction Kit was used to extract genomic DNA from the blood cell samples. The V end loses 5 bases and the J end loses 0 bases, and a stretch of 10 bases separates them. CDR1 and CDR2, looked up from the germline V gene (reference sequence), are SEHNR and FQNEAQ. From the cysteine through the phenylalanine, the CDR3 covers 14 amino acids. The only DNA kept is the CDR3, 42 bases in frame from the first base.

Material for sequencing was PBMCs. This TCR derives from a woman between 70 and 85 years old in good health and CMV-seropositive. The rearranged chain carries TRBV7-9 and TRBJ1-1; the D region possibly corresponds to TRBD1 (5 bases align). The nucleotide sequence reads as follows: TGTGCCAGCAGCCACGGGGGTCTGAACACTGAAGCTTTCTTT. Its translation is CASSHGGLNTEAFF.